This T cell receptor (beta chain) was sequenced during a study of molecular identifiers for immune sequencing clone quantification. Preparation of naive CD8 libraries involved about 18,000 to 1,000,000 sorted cells and 10%, 30% or 50% RNA. Germline V gives CDR1 LNHDA, CDR2 SQIVND (reference sequence). This CDR3 has 13 amino acids. Each CDR3 protein gets one entry after TCRdb re-called the PCR reads with MiXCR. The sample contains just under 65,000 distinct CDR3 sequences, around 19% of which appear only once. On this clonotype itself: Being one base from a much bigger clone, this may be a read error.

Sequencing was done on a sample of naive CD8+ T cells from blood, with Jurkat cell RNA spiked in. As for subset: FACS-sorted CD8+CD4-CCR7+CD45RA+ naive T cells. The clonotype comes from a human donor in good health. Some libraries in this study had Jurkat cell RNA spiked in. The V and J genes are TRBV19 and TRBJ1-2; D is perhaps TRBD1 (5 bases). CDR3 DNA: TGTGCCGGTAGCCCGGGACTTTACTATGGCTACACCTTC. The encoded protein is CAGSPGLYYGYTF.